Below, one T cell receptor (beta chain) is given with its context. Other DNA sequences from this sample encode an identical CDR3 as well. This sample was included in a study of blood T cell repertoires in COVID-19. In the original processing: Amplifying reference gene primers gave estimates of nucleated cell counts. Generated by immunoSEQ multiplex PCR, the TCRdb table keeps only in-frame clones and is missing some. The DNA was the basis for D and trimming; V, J and clone size are from that table. The sample includes 150,000 to 250,000 clones, roughly 92% seen only once; the top ten take roughly 0.7%. The CDR3 is 13 residues long. Germline V gene sequence: CDR1 SNHLY, CDR2 FYNNEI. V gave up 2 bases and J gave up 1 base, with 5 bases separating them.

The J gene is TRBJ1-1, the V gene TRBV2; the D is unclear. The specimen sequenced was peripheral blood. The receptor was derived from a man aged 25 to 40 with COVID-19, enrolled during active disease. The CDR3 region is CASSESGNTEAFF. The CDR3, as DNA: TGTGCCAGCAGTGAAAGCGGGAACACTGAAGCTTTCTTT.